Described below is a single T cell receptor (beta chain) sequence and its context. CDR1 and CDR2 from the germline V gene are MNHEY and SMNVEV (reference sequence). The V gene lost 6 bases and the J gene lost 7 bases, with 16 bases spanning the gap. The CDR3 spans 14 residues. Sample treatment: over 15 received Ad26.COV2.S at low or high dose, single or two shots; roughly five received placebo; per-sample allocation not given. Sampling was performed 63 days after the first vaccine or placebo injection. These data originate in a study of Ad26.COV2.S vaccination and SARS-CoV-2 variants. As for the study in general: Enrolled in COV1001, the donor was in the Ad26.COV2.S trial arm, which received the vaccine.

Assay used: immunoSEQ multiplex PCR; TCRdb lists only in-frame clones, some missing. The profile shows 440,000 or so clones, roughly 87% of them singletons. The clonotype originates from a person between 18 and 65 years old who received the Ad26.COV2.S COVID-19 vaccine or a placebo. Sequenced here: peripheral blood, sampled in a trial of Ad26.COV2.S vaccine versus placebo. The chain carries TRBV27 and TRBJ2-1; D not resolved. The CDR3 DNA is TGTGCCAGCAGCTCCAAGGGCCCCCAAAATGAGCAGTTCTTC. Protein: CASSSKGPQNEQFF.